What follows are 4 T cell receptor beta chains derived from one specimen sequenced in a study of blood T cell repertoires in COVID-19. Assay: immunoSEQ multiplex PCR; the TCRdb copy retains only in-frame clones and omits some. The table shows under 250,000 clones, with around nine tenths occurring only once. Specimen: peripheral blood. The receptor source for this set is a man aged 50-59 years with COVID-19, enrolled during active disease.

The chain links TRBV5-6 to TRBJ1-4; unclear D gene. This CDR3 is built from 15 residues. CDR1 and CDR2 from the germline V gene are SGHDT and YYEEEE. Trimming shortened V by 3 bases and J by 0 bases, and 9 bases separated the two germline ends. In nucleotides, the CDR3 is TGTGCCAGCAGCTCCCTCGGGACAACTAATGAAAAACTGTTTTTT. Residues: CASSSLGTTNEKLFF.

As concerns this clone: The identical CDR3 is also encoded by other nucleotide sequences in the sample. This sequence joins TRBV24-1 and TRBJ2-2; D is possibly TRBD2 (5 bases). V shed 9 bases and J shed 0 bases, with 10 bases lying between them. This CDR3 region has 14 residues. Looked up from germline, CDR1 is KGHDR and CDR2 is SFDVKD. Written as DNA, the CDR3 is TGTGCCACCCGGCCGGGGACGAACACCGGGGAGCTGTTTTTT. Translated: CATRPGTNTGELFF.

This clone appeared once. The chain uses TRBV28 and TRBJ1-5; possibly TRBD1 for D (6 bases). The CDR3 totals 15 residues. V was clipped by 3 bases and J by 0 bases, with 9 bases between them. Germline V gene data show CDR1 as MDHEN and CDR2 as SYDVKM. CDR3 DNA: TGTGCCAGCAGTTTGAACAGGGCTAGCAATCAGCCCCAGCATTTT. Protein: CASSLNRASNQPQHF.

This clone appeared once. The chain employs TRBV2 and TRBJ2-3; 11 nucleotides match TRBD2. Trimming took 4 bases from V and 5 from J; bases not matched to a gene: 8. CDR3 size: 16 residues. Germline loops: CDR1 SNHLY, CDR2 FYNNEI. As DNA, the CDR3 is TGTGCCAGCAGTGTTGGTCTAGCGGGGGGAATAGATACGCAGTATTTT. It is translated as CASSVGLAGGIDTQYF.